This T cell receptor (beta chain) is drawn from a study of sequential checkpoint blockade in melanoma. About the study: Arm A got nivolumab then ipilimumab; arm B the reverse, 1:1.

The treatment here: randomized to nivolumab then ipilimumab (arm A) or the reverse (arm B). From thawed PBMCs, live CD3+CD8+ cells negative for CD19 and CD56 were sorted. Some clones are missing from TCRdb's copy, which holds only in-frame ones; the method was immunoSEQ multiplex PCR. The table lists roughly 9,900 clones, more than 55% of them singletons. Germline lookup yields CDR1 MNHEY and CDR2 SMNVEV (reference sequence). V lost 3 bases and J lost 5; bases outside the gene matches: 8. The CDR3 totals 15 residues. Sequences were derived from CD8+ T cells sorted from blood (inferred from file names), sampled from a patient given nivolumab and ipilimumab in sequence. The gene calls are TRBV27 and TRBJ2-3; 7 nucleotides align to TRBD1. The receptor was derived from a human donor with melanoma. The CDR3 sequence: CASSLNRGLEDTQYF. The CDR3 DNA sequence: TGTGCCAGCAGTTTGAACAGGGGTCTAGAAGATACGCAGTATTTT.